Following are 17 T cell receptor beta chains from one sample sequenced in a study of beta chain features in type 1 diabetes. All of the isolated RNA was reverse transcribed, so expressed TCRB transcripts were sequenced. Measured with immunoSEQ multiplex PCR; TCRdb has only the in-frame clones, and not every one. The sample shows hundreds of thousands of clones, about 14% of them seen only once. General study points: When Type 1 diabetes patients were examined, their TCRB CDR3s proved moderately but significantly shorter in all four CD4+ subsets.

What these receptors recognize is not known. Sample: naive CD4+ T cells from blood. Receptors originate from a man aged 18 to 29 with type 1 diabetes.

This clone was found a few times. The chain recombines TRBV30 with TRBJ2-3; no reliable D call. V lost 1 base and J lost 5, with 10 bases in between. Per the germline V gene, CDR1 is GTSNPN and CDR2 is SVGIG (reference sequence). The CDR3 loop spans 13 amino acids. CDR3 bases: TGTGCCTGGAGTGCGGGCTACCGAGATACGCAGTATTTT. This translates into CAWSAGYRDTQYF. The variable domain in full, with the rest retrieved from reference TRBV30 and TRBJ2-3, is SQTIHQWPATLVQPVGSPLSLECTVEGTSNPNLYWYRQAAGRGLQLLFYSVGIGQISSEVPQNLSASRPQDRQFILSSKKLLLSDSGFYLCAWSAGYRDTQYFGPGTRLTVL.

This clone showed up just a few times. The gene calls are TRBV11-1 and TRBJ1-1, with 9 nucleotides matching TRBD1. The V segment lost 5 bases and the J segment 3 bases; nucleotides outside the gene matches: 4. Germline V CDR1 and CDR2: SGHAT, FQDESV (reference sequence). The CDR3 extends over 14 amino acids. CDR3 loop: CASSRTGEDTEAFF. The CDR3 DNA sequence: TGTGCCAGCAGCCGGACAGGGGAAGACACTGAAGCTTTCTTT.

J is TRBJ2-7 and V is TRBV4-3; no reliable D call. V was pared by 0 bases and J by 3 bases, with 12 bases between. The length of the CDR3 is 15 residues. Germline V gene sequence: CDR1 LGHNA, CDR2 YSLEER. The CDR3 reads CASSQDVGRFYEQYF. The DNA for the CDR3 is TGCGCCAGCAGCCAAGATGTTGGCAGGTTCTACGAGCAGTACTTC.

This sequence joins TRBV30 and TRBJ2-3, with 9 positions matching TRBD1. Germline CDR1 GTSNPN, CDR2 SVGIG (reference sequence). This CDR3 comprises 15 residues. Unmatched junction bases numbered 2, after V lost 1 base and J lost 0 bases. The CDR3 sequence is CAWSGQGDSTDTQYF. CDR3 DNA: TGTGCCTGGAGTGGACAGGGGGATAGCACAGATACGCAGTATTTT.

The chain links TRBV18 to TRBJ1-5; D might be TRBD1 (6 bases). Germline V gene sequence: CDR1 KGHSH, CDR2 LQKENI. This CDR3 has 16 residues. Trimming pared 2 bases from V and 3 bases from J, leaving 14 bases between. For the CDR3, the DNA is TGTGCCAGCTCACCATCCCGACAGGCACTCAATCAGCCCCAGCATTTT. Amino acid sequence: CASSPSRQALNQPQHF. Combining the CDR3 with reference TRBV18 and TRBJ1-5 gives the whole variable domain NAGVMQNPRHLVRRRGQEARLRCSPMKGHSHVYWYRQLPEEGLKFMVYLQKENIIDESGMPKERFSAEFPKEGPSILRIQQVVRGDSAAYFCASSPSRQALNQPQHFGDGTRLSIL.

This clone occurred a few times. The chain is built from TRBV5-1 and TRBJ2-1, with 8 bases lining up with TRBD1. Germline V lookup: CDR1 SGHRS, CDR2 YFSETQ. V lost 7 bases and J lost 3; bases outside the gene matches: 0. The CDR3 spans 12 residues. Here the CDR3 reads CASGQGYNEQFF. For the CDR3, the DNA is TGCGCCAGCGGACAGGGCTACAATGAGCAGTTCTTC.

The chain recombines TRBV15 with TRBJ1-3, with TRBD1 matching over 9 bases. J lost 5 bases, V lost 3 bases, and 2 bases had no gene match. The CDR3 extends over 14 amino acids. The V gene's germline CDR1 is LNHNV and CDR2 YYDKDF (reference sequence). In nucleotides, the CDR3 is TGTGCCACCAGCAGGACAGGGGGAAGAAACACCATATATTTT. This codes for CATSRTGGRNTIYF.

In its sample, this clone was seen a few times. The chain joins TRBV5-1 to TRBJ2-3, with unresolved D. The CDR3 has 15 amino acids. From germline, CDR1 is SGHRS and CDR2 YFSETQ. Trimming cost V 0 bases and J 2 bases, with 10 bases left between them. The CDR3 DNA reads TGCGCCAGCAGCTTGGACGGGTCTTACACAGATACGCAGTATTTT. It is translated as CASSLDGSYTDTQYF.

This clone was picked up a small number of times. The chain links TRBV5-6 to TRBJ2-7; D is perhaps TRBD1 (5 bases). V was shortened by 3 bases and J by 0 bases, with 13 bases between the two germline ends. The CDR3 has 15 amino acids. Germline lookup yields CDR1 SGHDT and CDR2 YYEEEE. The DNA for the CDR3 is TGTGCCAGCAGCTCCAACCCGACAGCCTCCTACGAGCAGTACTTC. Translating gives CASSSNPTASYEQYF.

This chain uses TRBV5-4 with TRBJ1-2, with D possibly matching TRBD1 (5 bases). Trimming cost V 6 bases and J 7 bases, with 22 bases left between them. Germline V gene data show CDR1 as SGHNT and CDR2 as YYREEE (reference sequence). The CDR3 has 15 amino acids. CDR3 DNA: TGTGCCAGCACCCAAATACAAGGGACCCTGGGTGGCTACACCTTC. Protein: CASTQIQGTLGGYTF.

The V and J genes are TRBV10-2 and TRBJ2-5; D is undetermined. The CDR3 extends over 12 amino acids. Germline CDR1 WSHSY, CDR2 SAAADI. Trimming removed 4 bases at V and 1 base at J, with 4 bases between. The chain's CDR3 is CASSAAQETQYF. The CDR3 DNA is TGCGCCAGCAGTGCAGCCCAAGAGACCCAGTACTTC.

This clone was recorded a few times. The gene calls are TRBV5-4 and TRBJ2-1; D not certain. Per the germline V gene, CDR1 is SGHNT and CDR2 is YYREEE (reference sequence). The CDR3 is 15 amino acids. Trimming took off 1 base at V and 6 bases at J, with 14 bases between the two ends. CDR3 in amino acids: CASSLRVAVSNEQFF. CDR3 bases: TGTGCCAGCAGCTTGAGGGTAGCCGTTTCCAATGAGCAGTTCTTC.

This chain uses TRBV25-1 with TRBJ2-5, with D tentatively TRBD2 (6 bases). Trimming removed 5 bases at V and 7 bases at J, with 23 bases between. The germline V gene encodes CDR1 MGHDK and CDR2 SYGVNS. The CDR3 contains 16 residues. Written as DNA, the CDR3 is TGTGCCAGCAGTCTGGAGTACGGGACTGCAGTAAGGACCCAGTACTTC. As protein: CASSLEYGTAVRTQYF.

This clone has more than one count but fewer than ten. The rearrangement links TRBV28 to TRBJ2-7, with 8 nucleotides matching TRBD1. The CDR3 has 13 amino acids. The trim removed 4 bases at V and 2 bases at J, leaving 1 base unmatched. Germline-derived CDR1 and CDR2 are MDHEN and SYDVKM. The CDR3 sequence is CASSSGGPYEQYF. Here the CDR3 DNA reads TGTGCCAGCAGTTCAGGGGGCCCCTACGAGCAGTACTTC.

This clone has just a few counts. J is TRBJ2-5 and V is TRBV27, with a possible D match to TRBD1 (5 bases). The CDR3 sequence is 13 residues long. V shed 2 bases and J shed 5 bases, with 9 bases lying between them. Germline CDR1 is MNHEY and CDR2 is SMNVEV (reference sequence). The DNA for the CDR3 is TGTGCCAGCAGTTTAGCAGGGTCGGAGACCCAGTACTTC. Translation gives CASSLAGSETQYF.

This clone has just a few counts. The chain uses TRBV7-9 and TRBJ2-5; the D is unclear. The germline gives CDR1 SEHNR, CDR2 FQNEAQ (reference sequence). CDR3 length equals 12 residues. The V and J ends lost 4 bases and 0 bases respectively, with 3 bases between them. The CDR3 bases are TGTGCCAGCAGCTACAACCAAGAGACCCAGTACTTC. It specifies CASSYNQETQYF.

The genes are TRBV21-1 and TRBJ1-2. TRBV21-1 is labeled a pseudogene. The CDR3 is 14 residues long. CDR3 loop: CASSLPTDTYGYTF. For the CDR3, the DNA is TGTGCCAGCAGCCTCCCGACCGATACCTATGGCTACACCTTC.